This T cell receptor beta chain was sequenced for a study of monozygotic twins with inflammatory bowel disease. General study findings and limits: Support for a single strong signal or clonotype associated with IBD was absent. Diversity of TCRbeta measured by inverse Simpson was lower in IBD patients than in healthy co-twins.

Template switching appended UMIs that held a 6-nucleotide sample barcode. TCRdb reanalyzed the 5' RACE reads, giving one entry per CDR3 protein sequence and no DNA. The sample has 420,000 or so distinct CDR3 sequences; the top ten hold less than 2.5%. As concerns this clonotype: Its antigen is still unknown.

The clonotype was recovered from a human donor with ulcerative colitis or Crohn's disease, or a healthy co-twin of an affected twin (not recorded which). The sequenced sample consisted of blood.

CDR3: CSARQGEGNQPQHF. The V and J genes are TRBV20-1 and TRBJ1-5; TCRdb's D call of TRBD1 is untestable without DNA. This CDR3 has 14 residues. CDR1 is DFQATT and CDR2 is SNEGSKA in the germline V gene (reference sequence).